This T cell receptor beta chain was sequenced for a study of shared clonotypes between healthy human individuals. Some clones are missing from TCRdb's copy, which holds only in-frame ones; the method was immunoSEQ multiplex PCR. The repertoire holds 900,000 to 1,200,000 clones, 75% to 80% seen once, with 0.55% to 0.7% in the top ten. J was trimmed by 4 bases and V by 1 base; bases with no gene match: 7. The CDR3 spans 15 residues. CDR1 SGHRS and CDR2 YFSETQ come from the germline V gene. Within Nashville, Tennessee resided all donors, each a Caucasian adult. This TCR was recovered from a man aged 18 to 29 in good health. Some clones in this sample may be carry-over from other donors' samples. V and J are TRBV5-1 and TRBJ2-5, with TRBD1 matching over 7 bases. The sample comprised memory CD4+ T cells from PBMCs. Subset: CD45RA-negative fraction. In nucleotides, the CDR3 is TGCGCCAGCAGCTTGAACGGCAGGGGGTTAGAGACCCAGTACTTC. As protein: CASSLNGRGLETQYF.